The 21 T cell receptor beta chains given below trace back to one sample, sequenced in a study of early T cells in non-severe SARS-CoV-2 infection. A single record per CDR3 protein comes from TCRdb applying MiXCR to the 5' RACE reads. The sample includes tens of thousands of distinct CDR3 sequences, more than 5.5% of them seen just once. Material: whole blood. The receptors here all came from an adult who was a healthcare worker with PCR-confirmed SARS-CoV-2 infection or an uninfected control (not recorded which).

This clonotype was seen at least ten times. J is TRBJ2-3 and V is TRBV7-6; D is ambiguous. The V and J ends lost 5 bases and 2 bases respectively, with 2 bases between them. Germline V lookup: CDR1 SGHVS, CDR2 FNYEAQ. The CDR3 consists of 11 residues. The CDR3 region has the DNA TGTGCCAGCAGCGCCACAGATACGCAGTATTTT. Encoded protein: CASSATDTQYF.

The J gene is TRBJ1-1, the V gene TRBV7-9, with D tentatively TRBD1 (6 bases). CDR1 SEHNR and CDR2 FQNEAQ come from the germline V gene (reference sequence). V gave up 5 bases and J gave up 8 bases, with 24 bases separating them. The CDR3 runs 16 residues. The CDR3 DNA follows: TGTGCCAGCAGCCCGGCCCAATTTCGGGGGCGGGTAGAAGCTTTCTTT. The encoded protein is CASSPAQFRGRVEAFF.

The chain recombines TRBV29-1 with TRBJ2-5, with D perhaps matching TRBD2 (6 bases). V was cut by 6 bases and J by 2 bases, with 19 bases left in between. The CDR3 spans 15 residues. Germline assignment: CDR1 SQVTM and CDR2 ANQGSEA. CDR3 coding DNA: TGCAGCGTGGGGCTTAGCGGAGGATTACAAGAGACCCAGTACTTC. This sequence encodes CSVGLSGGLQETQYF.

This clonotype was observed at least ten times. In DNA form, the CDR3 reads TGTGCCAGCAGCTTATATACAGGAGGAGGGGTGAATGAGCAGTTCTTC. Amino acid sequence: CASSLYTGGGVNEQFF. The chain recombines TRBV7-9 with TRBJ2-1; possibly TRBD2 for D (6 bases). Germline CDR1 and CDR2: SEHNR and FQNEAQ (reference sequence). The CDR3 contains 16 residues. Between the trimmed V and J ends, which lost 2 bases and 7 bases, there was a span of 18 bases.

The sample holds a few counts of this clonotype. J is TRBJ2-7 and V is TRBV5-6; 12 bases are shared with TRBD1. CDR1 SGHDT and CDR2 YYEEEE come from the germline V gene. CDR3 length: 14 amino acids. V shed 9 bases and J 6 bases; nucleotides not matched to a gene: 10. The CDR3 DNA is TGTGCCACCCGACCGGGACAGGGGGCGCGCGAGCAGTACTTC. Translating gives CATRPGQGAREQYF. The full variable domain, rest sourced from reference TRBV5-6 and TRBJ2-7, is DAGVTQSPTHLIKTRGQQVTLRCSPKSGHDTVSWYQQALGQGPQFIFQYYEEEERQRGNFPDRFSGHQFPNYSSELNVNALLLGDSALYLCATRPGQGAREQYFGPGTRLTVT.

This clonotype showed up just a few times. The gene calls are TRBV3-1 and TRBJ2-7; 8 bases line up with TRBD1. Unmatched junction bases numbered 5, after V lost 2 bases and J lost 8 bases. The CDR3 sequence is 13 residues long. Germline loops: CDR1 LGHDT, CDR2 YNNKEL (reference sequence). CDR3 nucleotide sequence: TGTGCCAGCAGCCAAACAAGACAGGGGAAGCAGTACTTC. Residues: CASSQTRQGKQYF.

This chain links TRBV5-1 with TRBJ2-1; 13 bases agree with TRBD2. V lost 3 bases and J lost 8; bases outside the gene matches: 2. Looked up from germline, CDR1 is SGHRS and CDR2 is YFSETQ. The CDR3 loop spans 14 amino acids. The CDR3 spells CASSYGLAGDEQFF. The DNA of the CDR3 is TGCGCCAGCAGCTATGGACTAGCGGGAGATGAGCAGTTCTTC.

At least ten counts were recorded for this clonotype. This chain uses TRBV28 with TRBJ1-1; 7 nucleotides line up with TRBD1. Germline V gene data show CDR1 as MDHEN and CDR2 as SYDVKM. The CDR3 loop spans 12 amino acids. The chain's CDR3 is CVTRQGGTEAFF. The CDR3 DNA reads as TGTGTCACCAGACAGGGAGGCACTGAAGCTTTCTTT.

At least ten counts were recorded for this clonotype. V usage is TRBV3-1 and J usage is TRBJ2-3; D is undetermined. Trimming took 3 bases from V and 2 from J, leaving 6 bases between them. This CDR3 spans 13 amino acids. The V gene's germline CDR1 is LGHDT and CDR2 YNNKEL (reference sequence). In nucleotides, the CDR3 is TGTGCCAGCAGCCATGGAAACACAGATACGCAGTATTTT. Its translation is CASSHGNTDTQYF.

This clonotype was seen ten or more times. V usage is TRBV20-1 and J usage is TRBJ2-7; 11 nucleotides agree with TRBD2. Germline V gene lookup returns CDR1 DFQATT and CDR2 SNEGSKA (reference sequence). CDR3 length equals 13 residues. The J segment lost 8 bases and the V segment lost 5 bases, leaving 8 bases of the junction unmatched. CDR3 region: CSARTSGSPQQYF. For the CDR3, the DNA is TGCAGTGCTCGGACTAGCGGGTCGCCTCAGCAGTACTTC.

In its sample, this clonotype was seen many times. The chain is built from TRBV19 and TRBJ1-2; D uncertain. This CDR3 has 15 residues. Germline-derived CDR1 and CDR2 are LNHDA and SQIVND (reference sequence). The V end was cut by 5 bases, the J end by 1 base, with 14 bases between. This chain's CDR3 is CASSSRQASNYGYTF. DNA for the CDR3: TGTGCCAGTAGTTCCCGGCAGGCAAGTAACTATGGCTACACCTTC. The whole variable domain, remainder taken from reference TRBV19 and TRBJ1-2, is DGGITQSPKYLFRKEGQNVTLSCEQNLNHDAMYWYRQDPGQGLRLIYYSQIVNDFQKGDIAEGYSVSREKKESFPLTVTSAQKNPTAFYLCASSSRQASNYGYTFGSGTRLTVV.

This clonotype was seen many times. V and J are TRBV30 and TRBJ2-3, with 7 bases fitting TRBD1. CDR1 is GTSNPN, CDR2 SVGIG, per germline (reference sequence). The CDR3 is 14 amino acids. The CDR3 DNA reads as TGTGCTATGCATGACAGGGCTAGCACAGATACGCAGTATTTT. This encodes CAMHDRASTDTQYF. The whole variable domain, remainder taken from reference TRBV30 and TRBJ2-3, is SQTIHQWPATLVQPVGSPLSLECTVEGTSNPNLYWYRQAAGRGLQLLFYSVGIGQISSEVPQNLSASRPQDRQFILSSKKLLLSDSGFYLCAMHDRASTDTQYFGPGTRLTVL.

There are many counts of this clonotype. V gene TRBV20-1 combines with J gene TRBJ1-5; TRBD1 matches 12 bases. Germline CDR1 DFQATT, CDR2 SNEGSKA (reference sequence). Trimming cost V 1 base and J 5 bases; bases outside gene matches: 3. The CDR3 spans 15 residues. CDR3 sequence: CSARGDRGLDQPQHF. The CDR3 DNA reads as TGCAGTGCTAGAGGGGACAGGGGGCTAGATCAGCCCCAGCATTTT.

This chain links TRBV7-3 with TRBJ1-3; D uncertain. The CDR3 is 13 residues long. The V end was cut by 5 bases, the J end by 2 bases, with 7 bases between. In germline, CDR1 is SGHTA, CDR2 FQGTGA. CDR3 in amino acids: CASSPQAGNTIYF. For the CDR3, the DNA is TGTGCCAGCAGCCCTCAGGCTGGAAACACCATATATTTT.

This clonotype was counted at least ten times. The chain employs TRBV29-1 and TRBJ2-5; maybe TRBD1 (6 bases). V lost 1 base and J 4 bases, leaving 22 bases between the germline ends. The germline V gene has CDR1 SQVTM and CDR2 ANQGSEA. The CDR3 totals 17 residues. The CDR3 region is CSVEGLPDRPLGETQYF. CDR3 DNA sequence: TGCAGCGTTGAAGGGCTCCCGGACAGACCCCTTGGAGAGACCCAGTACTTC.

This clonotype came up many times. The chain carries TRBV30 and TRBJ2-4; maybe TRBD1 (6 bases). Germline assignment: CDR1 GTSNPN and CDR2 SVGIG (reference sequence). Trimming took off 0 bases at V and 8 bases at J, with 11 bases between the two ends. The CDR3 has 13 residues. Here the CDR3 reads CAWSVGRGYIQYF. The CDR3 DNA reads as TGTGCCTGGAGTGTCGGCAGGGGCTACATTCAGTACTTC.

V gene TRBV3-1 combines with J gene TRBJ1-1, with TRBD1 as a possible D gene (5 bases). The germline gives CDR1 LGHDT, CDR2 YNNKEL (reference sequence). Trimming pared 6 bases from V and 1 base from J, leaving 6 bases between. This CDR3 spans 12 amino acids. CDR3 in DNA: TGTGCCAGCAGAACAGGGAACACTGAAGCTTTCTTT. Translating it yields CASRTGNTEAFF. The variable domain in full, with the rest retrieved from reference TRBV3-1 and TRBJ1-1, is DTAVSQTPKYLVTQMGNDKSIKCEQNLGHDTMYWYKQDSKKFLKIMFSYNNKELIINETVPNRFSPKSPDKAHLNLHINSLELGDSAVYFCASRTGNTEAFFGQGTRLTVV.

This clonotype was counted many times. The V gene is TRBV6-6, the J gene TRBJ2-1; 9 nucleotides agree with TRBD2. CDR1 is MNHNY and CDR2 is SVGAGI in the germline V gene (reference sequence). The CDR3 has 16 amino acids. With V trimmed by 6 bases and J by 1 base, 7 bases remained unmatched. Written as DNA, the CDR3 is TGTGCCAGCAGCACAACTAGCGGGCAATCCTACAATGAGCAGTTCTTC. Translating it yields CASSTTSGQSYNEQFF.

This clonotype was picked up many times. The V gene is TRBV5-1, the J gene TRBJ2-3; 10 nucleotides match TRBD1. Germline assignment: CDR1 SGHRS and CDR2 YFSETQ. V was pared by 7 bases and J by 6 bases, with 11 bases of the junction left unmatched. The CDR3 runs to 15 residues. CDR3 amino acids: CASGQTGGFSDTQYF. In DNA form, the CDR3 reads TGCGCCAGCGGTCAGACAGGGGGCTTTTCGGATACGCAGTATTTT.

This clonotype was counted at least ten times. CDR3 coding DNA: TGTGCCAGCAGTAAGACAGGGGGCTCTGGATTTTTAGCCAAAAACATTCAGTACTTC. As protein: CASSKTGGSGFLAKNIQYF. V usage is TRBV28 and J usage is TRBJ2-4; 10 bases are shared with TRBD1. Trimming removed 5 bases from V and 0 bases from J; junction bases left unmatched: 13. Germline loops: CDR1 MDHEN, CDR2 SYDVKM. This CDR3 is built from 19 residues.

The chain joins TRBV20-1 to TRBJ1-6; the D is unclear. V was clipped by 4 bases and J by 6 bases, with 13 bases between them. CDR1 and CDR2 (germline): DFQATT, SNEGSKA (reference sequence). The CDR3 is 14 amino acids. CDR3 amino acids: CSATRVTSNSPLHF. The CDR3 DNA follows: TGCAGTGCTACCCGAGTAACGAGTAATTCACCCCTCCACTTT.